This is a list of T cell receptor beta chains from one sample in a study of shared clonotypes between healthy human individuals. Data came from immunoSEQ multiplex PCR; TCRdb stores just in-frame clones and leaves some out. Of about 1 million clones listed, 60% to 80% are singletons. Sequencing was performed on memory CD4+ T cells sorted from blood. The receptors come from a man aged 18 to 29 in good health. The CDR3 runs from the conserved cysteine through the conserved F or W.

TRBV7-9	CASSWTGGSGNTIYF
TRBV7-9	CASSLVRDKAYNEQFF
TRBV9	CASSVDLGAGYEQYF
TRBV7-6	CASSLGGDRFDTQYF
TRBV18	CASSLVEGAKNIQYF
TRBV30	CAWSVRQGAIQPQHF
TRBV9	CASSVTGGAVETQYF
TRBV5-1	CASSFQGMGSGAQYF
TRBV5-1	CASSRDREGAELFF
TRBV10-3	CAISPRMNTEAFF
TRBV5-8	CASSLVFVEVAKNIQYF
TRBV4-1	CASSQWTSANEQFF
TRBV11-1	CASSLEVEGEQFF
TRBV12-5	CASGYGLSTDTQYF
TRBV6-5	CASSYLASGGNEQFF
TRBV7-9	CASTGGGSSYNEQFF
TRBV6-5	CASTGSGKETQYF
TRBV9	CASSVGGVSETQYF
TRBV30	CAWNGDTDQPQHF
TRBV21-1	CASSKLRDRGNGYTF
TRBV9	CASRATGVSYGYTF
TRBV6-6	CASLTSGSSNEQFF
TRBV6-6	CASKETLNTEAFF
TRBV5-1	CASSPKGDSGAIVSYNEQFF
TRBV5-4	CASSLGGALEQYF
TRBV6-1	CASSPAGGNTEAFF
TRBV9	CASSETRPRGKEETQYF
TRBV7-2	CASSSAYVGEQYF
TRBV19	CASSRAGKNQPQHF
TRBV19	CASGQGLNTGELFF
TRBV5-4	CASSQGPGGTQYF
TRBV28	CASSLGRGRDTDTQYF
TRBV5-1	CASSPTPAQLYEQYF
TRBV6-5	CASTNRDTDTQYF
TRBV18	CASSPPPGNTEAFF
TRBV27	CASRGWGADTDTQYF
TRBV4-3	CASSQELNTGELFF
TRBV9	CASSKKLLSGGANEQFF
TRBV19	CASSRRPGANVLTF
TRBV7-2	CASSPSGTSGRAHYEQYF
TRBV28	CATTESNQPQHF
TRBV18	CASSPLLVRQETQYF
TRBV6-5	CASSYSMTGGVKTQYF